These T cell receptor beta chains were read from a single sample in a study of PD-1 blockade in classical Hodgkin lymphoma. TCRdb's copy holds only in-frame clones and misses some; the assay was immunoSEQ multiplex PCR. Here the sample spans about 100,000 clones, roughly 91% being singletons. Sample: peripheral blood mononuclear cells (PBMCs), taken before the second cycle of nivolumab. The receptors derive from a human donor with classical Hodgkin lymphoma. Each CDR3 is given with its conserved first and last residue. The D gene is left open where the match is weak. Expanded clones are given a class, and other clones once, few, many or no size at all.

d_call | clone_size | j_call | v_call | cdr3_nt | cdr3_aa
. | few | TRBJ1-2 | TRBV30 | TGTGCCTGGAGCCTACACCTCTCGTGGTACACCTTC | CAWSLHLSWYTF
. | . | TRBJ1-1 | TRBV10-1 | TGCGCCAGCAGTGATGAGGCAACGAGCACTGAAGCTTTCTTT | CASSDEATSTEAFF
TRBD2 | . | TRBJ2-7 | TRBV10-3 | TGTGCCATCAGTGAGTCACTAGCGGGGGGTGGTGAGCAGTACTTC | CAISESLAGGGEQYF
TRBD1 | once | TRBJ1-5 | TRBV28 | TGTGCCAGCAGTGTACAGGGGACCAGCAATCAGCCCCAGCATTTT | CASSVQGTSNQPQHF
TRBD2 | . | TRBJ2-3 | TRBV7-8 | TGTGCCAGCAGCTCACTAGCGGGGGCCCCCGATACGCAGTATTTT | CASSSLAGAPDTQYF
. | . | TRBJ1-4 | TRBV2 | TGTGCCAGCAGTGACGGGTCAGCTCAATTGGATGAAAAACTGTTTTTT | CASSDGSAQLDEKLFF
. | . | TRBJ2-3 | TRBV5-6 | TGTGCCAGCAGCTTGGTGGGACGCCCCCTAGATACGCAGTATTTT | CASSLVGRPLDTQYF
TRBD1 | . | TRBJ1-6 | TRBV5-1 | TGCGCCAGCAGCCAACAAGGGACAGAGAGGAATTCACCCCTCCACTTT | CASSQQGTERNSPLHF
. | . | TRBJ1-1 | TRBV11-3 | TGTGCCAGCAGCTTAGAGGGCACGAACACTGAAGCTTTCTTT | CASSLEGTNTEAFF
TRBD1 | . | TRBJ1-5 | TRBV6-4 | TGTGCCAGCAGTGACTCGACGGGTGGGGACAGCCGAAGTTATAGCAATCAGCCCCAGCATTTT | CASSDSTGGDSRSYSNQPQHF
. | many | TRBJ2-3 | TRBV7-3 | TGTGCCAGCAGCTTATATGGGGGTGATACGCAGTATTTT | CASSLYGGDTQYF
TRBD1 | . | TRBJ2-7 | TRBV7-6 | TGTGCCAGCAGCTTAGAATTGGGGACAGCATACGAGCAGTACTTC | CASSLELGTAYEQYF
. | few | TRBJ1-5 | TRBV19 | TGTGCCAGTAGTCGCATGGGGAGTTATCAGCCCCAGCATTTT | CASSRMGSYQPQHF
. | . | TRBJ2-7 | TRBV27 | TGTGCCAGCAGCATCAGGGTAACCCACGAGCAGTACTTC | CASSIRVTHEQYF
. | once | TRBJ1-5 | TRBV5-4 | TGTGCCAGCAGCCCACTAAGCAAATGCAATCAGCCCCAGCATTTT | CASSPLSKCNQPQHF
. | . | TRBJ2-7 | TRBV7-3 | TGTGCCAGCAGCTTAAGTCAAGCGGGCGAGCAGTACTTC | CASSLSQAGEQYF
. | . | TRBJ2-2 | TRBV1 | TGCACCAGCAGCCACTTTTTATGCAGCTCGAACACCGGGGAGCTGTTTTTT | CTSSHFLCSSNTGELFF
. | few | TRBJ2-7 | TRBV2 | TGTGCCAGCAGTGAAGTGGTCCCATACTTC | CASSEVVPYF
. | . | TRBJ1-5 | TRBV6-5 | TGTGCCAGCAGTGATTACTCGGTTCAGCCCCAGCATTTT | CASSDYSVQPQHF
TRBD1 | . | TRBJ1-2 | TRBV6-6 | TGTGCCAGCAGTGACAGGGGTTTGGATGGCTACACCTTC | CASSDRGLDGYTF
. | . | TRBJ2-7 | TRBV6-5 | TGTGCCAGCAGCTCATCTGGACAGTCCTCCTACGAGCAGTACTTC | CASSSSGQSSYEQYF
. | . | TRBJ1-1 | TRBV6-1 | TGTGCCAGCATGCCACAGGGAACCGGGAACACTGAAGCTTTCTTT | CASMPQGTGNTEAFF
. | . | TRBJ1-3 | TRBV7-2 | TGTGCCAGCAGCCTGGGTGAGGGCACCATATATTTT | CASSLGEGTIYF
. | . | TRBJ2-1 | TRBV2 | TGTGCCAGCACCGGGACGACGGAGGCCAATGAGCAGTTCTTC | CASTGTTEANEQFF
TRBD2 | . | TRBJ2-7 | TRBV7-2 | TGTGCCAGCAGCTTACTCTTAGCGGGGGGCCTTGCCGAGCAGTACTTC | CASSLLLAGGLAEQYF
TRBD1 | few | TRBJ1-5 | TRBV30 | TGTGCCTGGAGTTTCGGGGGGGACAGGGGACATCAGCCCCAGCATTTT | CAWSFGGDRGHQPQHF
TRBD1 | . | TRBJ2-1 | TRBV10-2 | TGCGCCAGCAGACGGCGGGACAGGTCGGATGAGCAGTTCTTC | CASRRRDRSDEQFF
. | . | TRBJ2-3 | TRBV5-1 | TGCGCCAGCAGCCCCGGTGGCCTAGGGGCAGATACGCAGTATTTT | CASSPGGLGADTQYF
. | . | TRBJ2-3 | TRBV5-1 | TGCGCCAGCACAGCAATTCAGAATACGCAGTATTTT | CASTAIQNTQYF
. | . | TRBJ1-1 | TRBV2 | TGTGCCAGCAGTCTGAGGGGAGAGTACACTGAAGCTTTCTTT | CASSLRGEYTEAFF
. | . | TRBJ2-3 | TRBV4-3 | TGCGCCAGCAGCCGAAGATCGGCCCAAAGGGGACTTAGCACAGATACGCAGTATTTT | CASSRRSAQRGLSTDTQYF
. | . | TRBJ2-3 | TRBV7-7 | TGTGCCAGCAGCCCTACGGGGGGCCCGCATAACACAGATACGCAGTATTTT | CASSPTGGPHNTDTQYF
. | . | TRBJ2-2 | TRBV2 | TGTGCCAGCACCGTCACTTGGACCGGGGAGCTGTTTTTT | CASTVTWTGELFF
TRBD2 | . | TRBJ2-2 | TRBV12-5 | TGTGCTAGTGCCCTCGTTACTAGCGCAGCCACCGGGGAGCTGTTTTTT | CASALVTSAATGELFF
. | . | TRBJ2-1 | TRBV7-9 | TGTGCCAGCAGCTTAACTTGGTCAGAACCGAGGAATGAGCAGTTCTTC | CASSLTWSEPRNEQFF
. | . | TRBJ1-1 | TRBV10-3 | TGTGCCATCAGCCGCGGACAGCCCGGTGAAGCTTTCTTT | CAISRGQPGEAFF
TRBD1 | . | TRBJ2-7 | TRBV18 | TGTGCCAGCTCACCACCCGGGACAGCCCTTTACGAGCAGTACTTC | CASSPPGTALYEQYF
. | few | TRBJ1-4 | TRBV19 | TGTGCCACCGAACAAGGGGATGAAAAACTGTTTTTT | CATEQGDEKLFF
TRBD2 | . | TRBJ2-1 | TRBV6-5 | TGTGCCAGCAGTATCGGCCTAGCGGGGTTCAATGAGCAGTTCTTC | CASSIGLAGFNEQFF
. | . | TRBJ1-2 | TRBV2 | TGTGCCAGCATGGACGAGAACTATGGCTACACCTTC | CASMDENYGYTF
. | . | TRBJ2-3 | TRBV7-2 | TGTGCCAGCAGCGCCGGGACTTCCAGTCCAGATACGCAGTATTTT | CASSAGTSSPDTQYF
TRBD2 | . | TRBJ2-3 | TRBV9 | TGTGCCAGCAGCCTCCGGACGGGGGGGAACACAGATACGCAGTATTTT | CASSLRTGGNTDTQYF
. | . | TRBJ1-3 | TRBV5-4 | TGTGCCAGCAGCTTGGGCCCAGGCCTAAAGGGAAACACCATATATTTT | CASSLGPGLKGNTIYF
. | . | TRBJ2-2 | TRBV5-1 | TGCGCCAGCTCCCCCACTGGGTTTGGCGGGGAGCTGTTTTTT | CASSPTGFGGELFF
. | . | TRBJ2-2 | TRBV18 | TGTGCCAGCTCACCCCAGGGCGGGGCGAACACCGGGGAGCTGTTTTTT | CASSPQGGANTGELFF
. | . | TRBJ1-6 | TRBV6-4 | TGTGCCAGCAGGCTGGACAGCTCCTATAATTCACCCCTCCACTTT | CASRLDSSYNSPLHF
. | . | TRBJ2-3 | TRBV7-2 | TGTGCCAGCAGCTTAGCGGCAGGCTCAGATACGCAGTATTTT | CASSLAAGSDTQYF
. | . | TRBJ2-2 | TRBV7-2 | TGTGCCAGCAGTAACGGGGGCCTCGGGGAGCTGTTTTTT | CASSNGGLGELFF
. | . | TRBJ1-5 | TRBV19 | TGTGCCAGTATAATGGCATTCGGAGGCAATCAGCCCCAGCATTTT | CASIMAFGGNQPQHF
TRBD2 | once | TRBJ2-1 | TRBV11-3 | TGTGCCAGCAGCTTAGGCGGGGGGGCCGGGAATGAGCAGTTCTTC | CASSLGGGAGNEQFF
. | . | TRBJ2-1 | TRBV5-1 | TGCGCCAGCAGCCCCTCGCCTCAGGGCCGGGCGTACAATGAGCAGTTCTTC | CASSPSPQGRAYNEQFF
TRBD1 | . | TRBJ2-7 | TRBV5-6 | TGTGCCAGCAGCGTGGACAGGGACTACGAGCAGTACTTC | CASSVDRDYEQYF
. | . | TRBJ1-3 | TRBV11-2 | TGTGCCAGCAGCCCCGATGCTGGAAACACCATATATTTT | CASSPDAGNTIYF
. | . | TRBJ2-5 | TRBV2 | TGTGCCAGCAGCCTGGCGGAGACCCAGTACTTC | CASSLAETQYF
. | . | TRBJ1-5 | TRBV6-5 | TGTGCCAGCAGTTACCGAAGAAGTCAGCCCCAGCATTTT | CASSYRRSQPQHF
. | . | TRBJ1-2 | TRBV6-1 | TGTGCCAGCAGTGAATTTAGGTGGAACACCTTC | CASSEFRWNTF
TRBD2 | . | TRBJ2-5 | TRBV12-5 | TGTGCTAGTGGTCCTGGAGCGGGGGGGTACCAAGAGACCCAGTACTTC | CASGPGAGGYQETQYF
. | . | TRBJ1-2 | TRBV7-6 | TGTGCCAGCAGCTTAAACAGGGCCTATGGCTACACCTTC | CASSLNRAYGYTF
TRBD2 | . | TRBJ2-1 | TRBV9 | TGTGCCAGCAGCGTAGTTAGCGGGGGGGCTCTCTCCTACAATGAGCAGTTCTTC | CASSVVSGGALSYNEQFF